Following are 5 T cell receptor beta chains from one sample sequenced in a study of T cells in Graves' hyperthyroidism and ophthalmopathy. From RNA transcripts, TCR beta CDR3 regions were amplified. TCR CDR3 regions were first amplified by RT-PCR with HTBI primers. One entry per CDR3 protein results from TCRdb running MiXCR on the multiplex PCR reads. The data contain roughly 510,000 distinct CDR3 sequences, under 25% of them singletons. Sequencing was carried out using blood. These receptors all come from a man aged 18 to 29 with Graves' hyperthyroidism.

This clonotype was detected many times. V and J are TRBV25-1 and TRBJ1-1; tentative D call: TRBD1 (6 bases). V shed 3 bases and J shed 4 bases, with 15 bases lying between them. Germline V gene sequence: CDR1 MGHDK, CDR2 SYGVNS. The CDR3 contains 15 residues. CDR3 bases: TGTGCCAGCAGTGACCGGTTCCGAGGGGGCACTGAAGCTTTCTTT. Translating gives CASSDRFRGGTEAFF.

The chain employs TRBV11-1 and TRBJ2-2, with unresolved D. Germline CDR1 reads SGHAT; CDR2 reads FQDESV (reference sequence). Trimming took off 5 bases at V and 0 bases at J, with 13 bases between the two ends. The CDR3 spans 16 residues. The CDR3 region is CASSPRSFANTGELFF. CDR3 sequence (DNA): TGTGCCAGCAGCCCCCGTTCTTTCGCGAACACCGGGGAGCTGTTTTTT.

This chain connects TRBV12-3 or TRBV12-4 to TRBJ1-1; no clear D. The CDR3 contains 15 residues. V shed 1 base and J shed 5 bases, with 14 bases lying between them. The CDR3 reads CASSLGTPLGTEAFF. CDR3 coding DNA: TGTGCCAGCAGTTTAGGGACCCCGCTTGGGACTGAAGCTTTCTTT.

Here the CDR3 reads CASTLGDRVSYEQYF. DNA of the CDR3: TGTGCCAGCACCTTGGGGGACAGGGTCTCCTACGAGCAGTACTTC. The chain carries TRBV28 and TRBJ2-7; TRBD1 matches at 9 bases. The length of the CDR3 is 15 residues. J was trimmed by 0 bases and V by 7 bases; bases with no gene match: 7. Germline V gene lookup returns CDR1 MDHEN and CDR2 SYDVKM.

Ten or more counts support this clonotype. V usage is TRBV12-3 or TRBV12-4 and J usage is TRBJ1-5; perhaps TRBD1 as D (5 bases). Trimming left V 3 bases short and J 6 bases short, with 9 bases between. This CDR3 region has 13 residues. Here the CDR3 DNA reads TGTGCCAGCAGTTTGGGGGTCTTTCAGCCCCAGCATTTT. Protein sequence: CASSLGVFQPQHF.